This passage covers 24 T cell receptor beta chains from one sample sequenced in a study of blood T cells in healthy people across ages. Using a J-beta primer mix together with a sample-barcoded 5' primer, a second PCR was run for roughly 7 to 11 cycles. MiXCR, applied by TCRdb to the 5' RACE reads, yields one record per CDR3 protein. The data contain about 900,000 distinct CDR3 sequences, roughly 52% of them seen just once; the ten biggest clones take up 13%. The sequenced sample was blood. Source of these receptors: a man aged 25-45 years in good health.

This clonotype was detected only a few times. In DNA, the CDR3 is TGTGCCAGCAGTGACAGCACAGGGGGCGCGAAAGAAAAACTGTTTTTT. This codes for CASSDSTGGAKEKLFF. The J gene is TRBJ1-4, the V gene TRBV6-4; 9 positions match TRBD1. Germline V CDR1 and CDR2: MRHNA, SNTAGT. The CDR3 has 16 amino acids. Trimming took 2 bases from V and 8 from J; bases not matched to a gene: 9.

The J gene is TRBJ2-3, the V gene TRBV28; D gene unclear. The CDR3 loop spans 16 amino acids. Germline V gene lookup returns CDR1 MDHEN and CDR2 SYDVKM. Trimming took off 5 bases at V and 0 bases at J, with 15 bases between the two ends. The CDR3 loop reads CASSTLALPSTDTQYF. CDR3 bases: TGTGCCAGCAGTACCCTGGCTCTCCCTAGCACAGATACGCAGTATTTT. Looking up the rest from reference TRBV28 and TRBJ2-3 gives the full variable domain: DVKVTQSSRYLVKRTGEKVFLECVQDMDHENMFWYRQDPGLGLRLIYFSYDVKMKEKGDIPEGYSVSREKKERFSLILESASTNQTSMYLCASSTLALPSTDTQYFGPGTRLTVL.

With respect to this clonotype: The germline gene is not matched at one end of the junction; a read error may be the cause. The J gene is TRBJ1-2, the V gene TRBV5-6, with D unresolved. The CDR3 loop spans 12 amino acids. Germline CDR1 reads SGHDT; CDR2 reads YYEEEE. The CDR3 reads CASSLGKYDYTF. The DNA of the CDR3 is TGTGCCAGCAGCTTAGGCAAATATGACTACACCTTC.

The chain recombines TRBV24-1 with TRBJ2-1, with a tentative D call TRBD2 (6 bases). The V end lost 4 bases, the J end lost 2 bases, and 14 bases lay between the germline ends. From germline, CDR1 is KGHDR and CDR2 SFDVKD. The CDR3 sequence is 16 residues long. Here the CDR3 DNA reads TGTGCCACCAGTGACCCTGGGAGGTCTACCTACAATGAGCAGTTCTTC. It specifies CATSDPGRSTYNEQFF.

The sample holds a few counts of this clonotype. This rearrangement joins TRBV4-1 to TRBJ2-6; D gene uncertain. The CDR3 totals 16 residues. Germline values: CDR1 MGHRA, CDR2 YSYEKL. V gave up 3 bases and J gave up 0 bases, with 9 bases separating them. As DNA, the CDR3 is TGCGCCAGCAGCCACTACGCCCACTCTGGGGCCAACGTCCTGACTTTC. It codes for CASSHYAHSGANVLTF.

Comment on this clonotype: At one end the junction does not follow the germline gene, possibly because of a read error. The chain combines TRBV28 with TRBJ2-3; D is perhaps TRBD2 (5 bases). Germline V gene sequence: CDR1 MDHEN, CDR2 SYDVKM. This CDR3 has 16 residues. Here the CDR3 DNA reads TGTGCCGGCAGTTTACTGGCGGAGGCCCTCACAGATACGCAGTATTTT. This sequence encodes CAGSLLAEALTDTQYF.

This clonotype appeared a few times. The chain employs TRBV30 and TRBJ2-1; 8 bases are shared with TRBD2. The trim removed 4 bases at V and 8 bases at J, leaving 13 bases unmatched. The CDR3 has 15 amino acids. In germline, CDR1 is GTSNPN, CDR2 SVGIG (reference sequence). CDR3 sequence (DNA): TGTGCCTGGACCCCCCCAGGGACTAGGTCCGATGAGCAGTTCTTC. Translating it yields CAWTPPGTRSDEQFF. The complete variable domain, with remaining parts taken from reference TRBV30 and TRBJ2-1, reads SQTIHQWPATLVQPVGSPLSLECTVEGTSNPNLYWYRQAAGRGLQLLFYSVGIGQISSEVPQNLSASRPQDRQFILSSKKLLLSDSGFYLCAWTPPGTRSDEQFFGPGTRLTVL.

The chain couples TRBV20-1 to TRBJ2-1; 7 nucleotides match TRBD1. The V segment lost 0 bases and the J segment 7 bases; nucleotides outside the gene matches: 9. The CDR3 runs 15 residues. Germline loops: CDR1 DFQATT, CDR2 SNEGSKA (reference sequence). The CDR3 sequence: CSARDRRQGSNEQFF. CDR3 in DNA: TGCAGTGCTAGAGATCGAAGACAGGGATCTAATGAGCAGTTCTTC.

V and J are TRBV27 and TRBJ2-7; D unclear. The CDR3 loop spans 13 amino acids. V lost 0 bases and J 8 bases, leaving 11 bases between the germline ends. The V gene's germline CDR1 is MNHEY and CDR2 SMNVEV (reference sequence). DNA of the CDR3: TGTGCCAGCAGTTTATCACTTGGTAGCCAGCAGTACTTC. Translation gives CASSLSLGSQQYF.

This chain connects TRBV12-3 or TRBV12-4 to TRBJ1-5, with D possibly being TRBD1 (5 bases). V was pared by 5 bases and J by 3 bases, with 20 bases between. CDR3 length: 17 amino acids. CDR3 sequence (DNA): TGTGCCAGCAGTCGAAACCTAGTAAGGGACGCCAATCAGCCCCAGCATTTT. Translation: CASSRNLVRDANQPQHF.

The chain joins TRBV5-1 to TRBJ2-3; TRBD1 might be the D (6 bases). The germline V gene encodes CDR1 SGHRS and CDR2 YFSETQ. This CDR3 is 16 amino acids long. The V end was cut by 4 bases, the J end by 0 bases, with 15 bases between. The CDR3 coding sequence is TGCGCCAGCAGCCTAGGCCCGGGACAAAGCACAGATACGCAGTATTTT. Protein product: CASSLGPGQSTDTQYF.

This chain links TRBV29-1 with TRBJ2-5; D is ambiguous. The CDR3 consists of 15 residues. V lost 6 bases and J lost 5, with 22 bases in between. CDR1 and CDR2 (germline): SQVTM, ANQGSEA. Written as DNA, the CDR3 is TGCAGCGTAGTGGGCCTTGTCTCAACCGGGGAGACCCAGTACTTC. Encoded protein: CSVVGLVSTGETQYF.

The gene calls are TRBV7-9 and TRBJ2-3, with 7 bases lining up with TRBD2. The trim removed 2 bases at V and 2 bases at J, leaving 10 bases unmatched. From germline, CDR1 is SEHNR and CDR2 FQNEAQ (reference sequence). This CDR3 is built from 17 residues. CDR3 in amino acids: CASSLIASSGYTDTQYF. The CDR3 nucleotides read TGTGCCAGCAGCTTAATAGCGTCTAGCGGATACACAGATACGCAGTATTTT.

A note on this clonotype: Germline is not matched at one junction end, which may reflect a read error. The chain joins TRBV27 to TRBJ2-4; the D call may be TRBD1 or TRBD2 (5 bases each). This CDR3 is 17 amino acids long. CDR1 MNHEY and CDR2 SMNVEV come from the germline V gene (reference sequence). CDR3 region: CVSRRNPSGAGKNIQYF. CDR3 sequence (DNA): TGTGTCAGCAGACGAAATCCTTCCGGGGCAGGGAAAAACATTCAGTACTTC.

This clonotype has more than one count but fewer than ten. The CDR3 sequence: CSASGLAGRETQYF. CDR3 DNA: TGCAGTGCTAGTGGGCTAGCGGGGAGGGAGACCCAGTACTTC. The chain couples TRBV20-1 to TRBJ2-5, with 9 bases identical to TRBD2. The CDR3 has 14 amino acids. V lost 3 bases to trimming and J lost 5 bases; unmatched junction nucleotides: 7. The germline gives CDR1 DFQATT, CDR2 SNEGSKA (reference sequence).

The chain recombines TRBV9 with TRBJ1-1; D is ambiguous. V lost 3 bases to trimming and J lost 5 bases, with 17 bases between them. The germline CDR1 and CDR2 sequences are SGDLS and YYNGEE. The CDR3 totals 15 residues. CDR3 coding DNA: TGTGCCAGCAGCGCCCCCGAGGCGACGGGGACTGAAGCTTTCTTT. This sequence encodes CASSAPEATGTEAFF.

This clonotype has only a few counts. This sequence joins TRBV20-1 and TRBJ2-7; D remains ambiguous. V was shortened by 3 bases and J by 4 bases, with 7 bases between the two germline ends. The germline V gene has CDR1 DFQATT and CDR2 SNEGSKA (reference sequence). This CDR3 has 11 residues. This CDR3 reads CSARSAYEQYF. As DNA, the CDR3 is TGCAGTGCTAGGAGCGCATACGAGCAGTACTTC.

The V and J genes are TRBV3-1 and TRBJ2-3; a weak D match, TRBD1 (5 bases). The J call is doubtful: the DNA matches TRBJ1-5 better. This CDR3 is built from 15 residues. The germline CDR1 and CDR2 sequences are LGHDT and YNNKEL (reference sequence). The CDR3: CASSFRDPVSDTQHF. The CDR3, as DNA: TGTGCCAGCAGCTTCCGGGACCCGGTTTCGGATACGCAGCATTTT.

V usage is TRBV7-9 and J usage is TRBJ1-1; no definite D call. Trimming shortened V by 8 bases and J by 7 bases, and 8 bases separated the two germline ends. In germline, CDR1 is SEHNR, CDR2 FQNEAQ (reference sequence). The CDR3 is 10 residues long. DNA of the CDR3: TGTGCCAGCGAGGGAGTTGAAGCTTTCTTT. It specifies CASEGVEAFF.

The rearrangement links TRBV4-1 to TRBJ2-7; a possible D gene is TRBD1 (6 bases). CDR1 MGHRA and CDR2 YSYEKL come from the germline V gene. Trimming cost V 1 base and J 0 bases, with 19 bases left between them. The CDR3 is 18 residues long. CDR3 region: CASSQGTGLLQSSYEQYF. The CDR3 nucleotides read TGCGCCAGCAGCCAAGGTACAGGGCTTTTACAGAGCTCCTACGAGCAGTACTTC.

A few counts support this clonotype. The junction departs from germline at one end; a sequencing error may be responsible. V gene TRBV4-1 combines with J gene TRBJ2-7, with 8 bases lining up with TRBD1. CDR3 length: 14 residues. Germline V gene lookup returns CDR1 MGHRA and CDR2 YSYEKL. The CDR3 is CASSRPGQGYEQYF. CDR3 coding DNA: TGTGCCAGCAGTCGCCCCGGACAGGGCTACGAGCAGTACTTC.

This chain joins TRBV20-1 and TRBJ2-1; 12 nucleotides agree with TRBD2. This CDR3 comprises 15 residues. The V segment lost 4 bases and the J segment 4 bases; nucleotides outside the gene matches: 5. Per germline, CDR1 DFQATT and CDR2 SNEGSKA (reference sequence). CDR3 sequence: CSATRLAGVYNEQFF. CDR3 bases: TGCAGTGCTACTCGACTAGCGGGGGTTTACAATGAGCAGTTCTTC.

J is TRBJ2-1 and V is TRBV20-1; no clear D gene. The CDR3 is 12 residues long. With 8 bases removed from V and 4 bases from J, the gap between germline ends came to 12 bases. The germline V gene encodes CDR1 DFQATT and CDR2 SNEGSKA (reference sequence). This CDR3 is CSSVGIYNEQFF. CDR3 DNA: TGCAGTTCAGTGGGGATATACAATGAGCAGTTCTTC.

This chain joins TRBV6-1 and TRBJ1-4; a weak D match, TRBD1 (5 bases). The V gene lost 8 bases and the J gene lost 3 bases, with 16 bases spanning the gap. This CDR3 comprises 15 residues. The V gene's germline CDR1 is MNHNS and CDR2 SASEGT. The CDR3, as DNA: TGTGCCAGCTGTAGAACGGGGCCCTCTAATGAAAAACTGTTTTTT. Its protein is CASCRTGPSNEKLFF.